Following are 15 T cell receptor beta chains from one sample sequenced in a study of blood T cells in healthy people across ages. Sample-barcoded 5' priming and a J-beta primer mix drove a second PCR of 7 to 11 cycles. MiXCR, run by TCRdb on the 5' RACE reads, gives a single entry per CDR3 protein. The sample records more than 450,000 distinct CDR3 sequences, about 29% being singletons. These data also featured in a second study, about T cells of mothers and their children.

Sequencing was done on a sample of blood. The source of these receptors is a boy aged 2 to 10 in good health.

A few counts support this clonotype. The chain links TRBV12-3 or TRBV12-4 to TRBJ2-1, with 12 bases matching TRBD2. The CDR3 contains 14 residues. The ends lost 5 bases at V and 15 bases at J; junction bases unmatched: 11. The CDR3 coding sequence is TGTGCCAGCAGTCGACTAGCGGGAGAGGGCAGTGGGTTCTTC. Translated, it gives CASSRLAGEGSGFF.

The chain links TRBV10-2 to TRBJ2-5; possible D gene TRBD1, 6 bases. Germline CDR1 and CDR2: WSHSY and SAAADI. CDR3 length: 13 amino acids. V lost 4 bases to trimming and J lost 5 bases, with 11 bases between them. Here the CDR3 DNA reads TGCGCCAGCAGTGCAGGGGAGTGGGAGACCCAGTACTTC. Protein product: CASSAGEWETQYF.

The chain has TRBV7-9 and TRBJ2-7; weak D call: TRBD2 (6 bases). Germline CDR1 SEHNR, CDR2 FQNEAQ (reference sequence). The CDR3 spans 12 residues. The V and J ends lost 3 bases and 6 bases respectively, with 9 bases between them. CDR3 region: CASSFPGSEQYV. CDR3 nucleotide sequence: TGTGCCAGCAGCTTCCCCGGGAGCGAGCAGTACGTC.

CDR3 nucleotide sequence: TGCAGTGCTCTCTCACCGCTAGCGGGGGGAACGAATGAGCAGTTCTTC. Its translation is CSALSPLAGGTNEQFF. The chain has TRBV20-1 and TRBJ2-5, with TRBD2 matching over 11 bases. The J call may not be correct, given that the DNA end is closer to TRBJ2-1. This CDR3 has 16 amino acids. CDR1 and CDR2 (germline): DFQATT, SNEGSKA (reference sequence).

The chain links TRBV7-8 to TRBJ1-1, with D unclear. V was pared by 8 bases and J by 7 bases, with 17 bases between. The CDR3 loop spans 13 amino acids. From germline, CDR1 is SGHVS and CDR2 FQNEAQ. CDR3 sequence: CASSKIGDSEAFF. CDR3 nucleotides: TGTGCCAGCTCAAAAATAGGAGATAGTGAAGCTTTCTTT. Combining the CDR3 with reference TRBV7-8 and TRBJ1-1 gives the whole variable domain GAGVSQSPRYKVAKRGQDVALRCDPISGHVSLFWYQQALGQGPEFLTYFQNEAQLDKSGLPSDRFFAERPEGSVSTLKIQRTQQEDSAVYLCASSKIGDSEAFFGQGTRLTVV.

The genes are TRBV29-1 and TRBJ2-5, with 8 bases fitting TRBD1. J was trimmed by 2 bases and V by 6 bases; bases with no gene match: 8. The length of the CDR3 is 14 residues. Germline V gene sequence: CDR1 SQVTM, CDR2 ANQGSEA. The CDR3 nucleotides read TGCAGCGTGAACCAATGGACAGGGCAAGAGACCCAGTACTTC. Protein product: CSVNQWTGQETQYF.

This clonotype has only a few counts. The chain combines TRBV6-1 with TRBJ1-1; no firm D call. The germline V gene encodes CDR1 MNHNS and CDR2 SASEGT. The CDR3 sequence is 13 residues long. V was shortened by 3 bases and J by 1 base, with 6 bases between the two germline ends. CDR3 in amino acids: CASSDQANTEAFF. CDR3 nucleotide sequence: TGTGCCAGCAGTGACCAGGCGAACACTGAAGCTTTCTTT.

The chain employs TRBV20-1 and TRBJ2-1; D may be TRBD1 or TRBD2 (6 bases each). The J call is in doubt because the DNA end fits TRBJ2-7 better. The CDR3 contains 18 residues. The germline gives CDR1 DFQATT, CDR2 SNEGSKA (reference sequence). The CDR3 reads CSARDRRGENTLTPLQYF. The CDR3 DNA reads TGCAGTGCTAGAGATCGGAGGGGGGAGAATACCCTTACTCCGTTGCAGTACTTC.

The genes are TRBV5-1 and TRBJ2-1; the match to TRBD2 covers 10 bases. V gave up 0 bases and J gave up 6 bases; unmatched junction bases: 3. The germline V gene has CDR1 SGHRS and CDR2 YFSETQ. The CDR3 has 15 residues. CDR3 loop: CASSLGTSGTNEQFF. The CDR3 nucleotides read TGCGCCAGCAGCTTGGGGACTAGCGGAACCAATGAGCAGTTCTTC.

V is TRBV11-3 and J is TRBJ2-7, with D perhaps TRBD2 (5 bases). From germline, CDR1 is SGHNT and CDR2 YENEEA. The CDR3 spans 13 residues. V was clipped by 4 bases and J by 6 bases, with 13 bases between them. The CDR3 spells CASSSSSRGEQYF. The CDR3 DNA sequence: TGTGCCAGCAGCTCATCGAGTCGGGGCGAGCAGTACTTC.

This rearrangement joins TRBV5-1 to TRBJ2-2; D is undetermined. Trimming removed 4 bases from V and 7 bases from J, with 20 bases in between. The CDR3 has 16 amino acids. CDR1 and CDR2 (germline): SGHRS, YFSETQ. The CDR3 coding sequence is TGCGCCAGCAGCCCTCGATTAGCCGCCAGCGACGGGGAGCTGTTTTTT. Protein sequence: CASSPRLAASDGELFF.

This chain links TRBV7-9 with TRBJ2-6; D gene unclear. This CDR3 spans 16 amino acids. Germline V CDR1 and CDR2: SEHNR, FQNEAQ (reference sequence). Trimming stripped 3 bases from V and 0 bases from J, with 9 bases between. The CDR3 protein is CASSLKARSGANVLTF. CDR3 nucleotide sequence: TGTGCCAGCAGCTTGAAAGCCCGCTCTGGGGCCAACGTCCTGACTTTC.

This clonotype was observed a handful of times. This chain joins TRBV7-2 and TRBJ1-1; perhaps TRBD1 as D (6 bases). Germline CDR1 reads SGHTA; CDR2 reads FQGNSA. The CDR3 is made up of 15 amino acids. Trimming removed 1 base from V and 4 bases from J, with 13 bases in between. CDR3 nucleotide sequence: TGTGCCAGCAGCTTAGAGCGGGGGCAGGGCACTGAAGCTTTCTTT. Its translation: CASSLERGQGTEAFF.

This clonotype was detected a few times. The rearrangement links TRBV29-1 to TRBJ2-3; D is possibly TRBD1 (5 bases). V shed 1 base and J shed 3 bases, with 5 bases lying between them. Germline CDR1 SQVTM, CDR2 ANQGSEA. The CDR3 consists of 12 residues. The CDR3 DNA reads as TGCAGCGTTGAAGGACAGACAGATACGCAGTATTTT. Translation: CSVEGQTDTQYF.

The chain carries TRBV20-1 and TRBJ1-1; TRBD1 matches 12 bases. The CDR3 length is 15 residues. Germline trimming cut 1 base from V and 7 bases from J; bases unmatched to any gene: 7. Per germline, CDR1 DFQATT and CDR2 SNEGSKA (reference sequence). CDR3 sequence: CSARGRDRGLVEAFF. DNA for the CDR3: TGCAGTGCTAGAGGCCGGGACAGGGGGCTGGTTGAAGCTTTCTTT.